This entry lists 19 T cell receptor beta chains sequenced from one sample in a study of OX40 agonist ivuxolimab in advanced cancers. The repertoire was sequenced with immunoSEQ multiplex PCR; TCRdb's copy has only in-frame clones and lacks some. The data show almost 70,000 clones, 70% to 90% seen once. The material sequenced was CD4+ or CD8+ T cells sorted from blood, taken in a trial of the OX40 agonist ivuxolimab. These receptors all stem from an adult with an advanced solid tumor such as melanoma, head and neck, liver or kidney cancer.

The chain joins TRBV9 to TRBJ2-7, with TRBD1 as a possible D gene (5 bases). The CDR3 covers 14 residues. The germline V gene encodes CDR1 SGDLS and CDR2 YYNGEE. The V end was cut by 0 bases, the J end by 3 bases, with 10 bases between. As DNA, the CDR3 is TGTGCCAGCAGCGTAGGGCAGGGTGACTACGAGCAGTACTTC. Protein sequence: CASSVGQGDYEQYF.

The chain uses TRBV7-9 and TRBJ2-2; tentatively, D is TRBD1 (5 bases). Between the trimmed V and J ends, which lost 5 bases and 5 bases, there was a span of 9 bases. CDR3 length: 13 amino acids. Germline V lookup: CDR1 SEHNR, CDR2 FQNEAQ (reference sequence). CDR3 residues: CASSRTYTGELFF. CDR3 nucleotides: TGTGCCAGCAGCCGGACATATACCGGGGAGCTGTTTTTT.

The J gene is TRBJ1-1, the V gene TRBV7-6; a possible D gene is TRBD1 (5 bases). The V end was cut by 4 bases, the J end by 5 bases, with 17 bases between. The CDR3 is 15 residues long. Germline assignment: CDR1 SGHVS and CDR2 FNYEAQ. CDR3 DNA: TGTGCCAGCAGCTCCACGTCATCGGGGGGGACTGAAGCTTTCTTT. Residues: CASSSTSSGGTEAFF.

The rearrangement uses TRBV4-1 and TRBJ2-7; D remains unclear. Trimming took 4 bases from V and 5 from J, leaving 12 bases between them. CDR3 size: 13 residues. The germline gives CDR1 MGHRA, CDR2 YSYEKL. The CDR3 DNA reads TGCGCCAGCAGCCTACCCCCTTCCGACGAGCAGTACTTC. This gives the protein CASSLPPSDEQYF.

V and J are TRBV5-6 and TRBJ2-5, with D perhaps assigned TRBD1 or TRBD2 (6 bases each). This CDR3 contains 14 residues. CDR1 is SGHDT, CDR2 YYEEEE, per germline. Trimming took 9 bases from V and 2 from J, leaving 17 bases between them. The CDR3 DNA reads as TGTGCCACCCAGAGGGGGGTCGTTCAAGAGACCCAGTACTTC. Translating gives CATQRGVVQETQYF. Full variable domain (outside the CDR3, taken from reference TRBV5-6 and TRBJ2-5): DAGVTQSPTHLIKTRGQQVTLRCSPKSGHDTVSWYQQALGQGPQFIFQYYEEEERQRGNFPDRFSGHQFPNYSSELNVNALLLGDSALYLCATQRGVVQETQYFGPGTRLLVL.

The chain recombines TRBV4-1 with TRBJ2-3; D tentatively fits TRBD1 or TRBD2 (5 bases each). The V gene's germline CDR1 is MGHRA and CDR2 YSYEKL. CDR3 size: 18 residues. The V end lost 5 bases, the J end lost 6 bases, and 27 bases lay between the germline ends. CDR3 residues: CASSGNRRDPKQGDTQYF. The CDR3 DNA follows: TGCGCCAGCAGCGGAAACCGACGGGACCCGAAGCAAGGGGATACGCAGTATTTT.

On this clone itself: Lacking the conserved final phenylalanine or tryptophan, this CDR3 likely reflects a read error. The rearrangement uses TRBV6-5 and TRBJ2-7; 7 positions match TRBD1. The CDR3 is made up of 16 amino acids. V was clipped by 0 bases and J by 6 bases; unmatched bases: 11. CDR1 MNHEY and CDR2 SVGAGI come from the germline V gene. CDR3 in amino acids: CASSYSRQGYGGEQYL. In DNA, the CDR3 is TGTGCCAGCAGTTACTCGAGACAGGGCTATGGTGGCGAGCAGTACCTC.

This clone was recorded a few times. The rearrangement uses TRBV28 and TRBJ2-1; D possibly corresponds to TRBD2 (5 bases). V was shortened by 2 bases and J by 2 bases, with 7 bases between the two germline ends. This CDR3 is built from 14 residues. CDR1 is MDHEN and CDR2 is SYDVKM in the germline V gene. The CDR3 reads CASSLAEAYNEQFF. CDR3 bases: TGTGCCAGCAGTTTAGCGGAGGCCTACAATGAGCAGTTCTTC.

This sequence joins TRBV10-3 and TRBJ2-3; TRBD2 agrees at 12 bases. Unmatched junction bases numbered 5, after V lost 4 bases and J lost 0 bases. The CDR3 has 17 amino acids. The germline CDR1 and CDR2 sequences are ENHRY and SYGVKD. CDR3 region: CAISGTSGASSTDTQYF. The CDR3 bases are TGTGCCATCAGTGGGACTAGCGGGGCCTCTAGCACAGATACGCAGTATTTT.

J is TRBJ2-5 and V is TRBV4-1, with D possibly TRBD1 on 5 matching bases. Trimming pared 0 bases from V and 6 bases from J, leaving 11 bases between. The CDR3 spans 14 residues. CDR1 is MGHRA and CDR2 is YSYEKL in the germline V gene. The DNA of the CDR3 is TGCGCCAGCAGCCAAGATGGGCAGGGAAAGACCCAGTACTTC. This encodes CASSQDGQGKTQYF.

The chain is built from TRBV11-2 and TRBJ2-7; TRBD1 matches at 11 bases. CDR1 and CDR2 (germline): SGHAT, FQNNGV. The CDR3 sequence is 15 residues long. J gave up 3 bases and V 1 base, and 2 bases lay outside the gene matches. CDR3 coding DNA: TGTGCCAGCAGCTTAGCCGGGACAGGGGGCTACGAGCAGTACTTC. Its protein is CASSLAGTGGYEQYF.

The rearrangement uses TRBV28 and TRBJ2-7; 10 bases map to TRBD1. Germline V lookup: CDR1 MDHEN, CDR2 SYDVKM. Trimming at V came to 7 bases and at J to 2 bases, leaving 11 bases not matched to a gene. The CDR3 contains 16 residues. For the CDR3, the DNA is TGTGCCAGCACATCCCCCGGGACAGGGGTGGCCTACGAGCAGTACTTC. As protein: CASTSPGTGVAYEQYF.

The V and J genes are TRBV19 and TRBJ1-2; maybe TRBD1 (5 bases). CDR1 is LNHDA and CDR2 is SQIVND in the germline V gene (reference sequence). Trimming took off 4 bases at V and 5 bases at J, with 17 bases between the two ends. The CDR3 extends over 15 amino acids. The CDR3 protein is CASSTPRGAIYGYTF. DNA of the CDR3: TGTGCCAGTAGTACCCCCCGTGGGGCTATTTATGGCTACACCTTC.

The chain recombines TRBV2 with TRBJ2-5, with 9 bases lining up with TRBD2. The CDR3 spans 16 residues. Trimming cost V 5 bases and J 6 bases; bases outside gene matches: 13. Germline V lookup: CDR1 SNHLY, CDR2 FYNNEI. This CDR3 is CASSPRVGGGVKTQYF. The CDR3 coding sequence is TGTGCCAGCAGTCCCCGAGTGGGCGGGGGGGTGAAGACCCAGTACTTC.

This clone was observed a single time. The rearrangement links TRBV7-9 to TRBJ2-7; 7 nucleotides agree with TRBD1. CDR1 SEHNR and CDR2 FQNEAQ come from the germline V gene (reference sequence). With 5 bases clipped from V and 4 bases from J, the junction kept 8 bases outside the gene matches. The CDR3 totals 14 residues. The CDR3 reads CASSASGTEYEQYF. The CDR3, as DNA: TGTGCCAGCAGCGCCTCCGGGACAGAATACGAGCAGTACTTC.

The chain joins TRBV5-1 to TRBJ2-1, with 10 bases aligning to TRBD2. In germline, CDR1 is SGHRS, CDR2 YFSETQ. V dropped 0 bases and J dropped 3; count of bases not matched to a gene: 3. This CDR3 region has 16 residues. The CDR3 nucleotides read TGCGCCAGCAGCTTGGTACTAGCGGGGTACTACAATGAGCAGTTCTTC. It yields the protein CASSLVLAGYYNEQFF.

The gene calls are TRBV6-1 and TRBJ2-7; no clear D gene. The CDR3 consists of 11 residues. Trimming shortened V by 3 bases and J by 8 bases, and 8 bases separated the two germline ends. The germline CDR1 and CDR2 sequences are MNHNS and SASEGT. The DNA for the CDR3 is TGTGCCAGCAGTGACTGGGGTCAGCAGTACTTC. It specifies CASSDWGQQYF.

The chain has TRBV6-6 and TRBJ2-2; tentatively, D is TRBD1 (6 bases). Trimming took off 6 bases at V and 0 bases at J, with 11 bases between the two ends. CDR3 length: 15 amino acids. CDR1 is MNHNY, CDR2 SVGAGI, per germline (reference sequence). Here the CDR3 DNA reads TGTGCCAGCAGCTCTCGACAGGCGAACACCGGGGAGCTGTTTTTT. Translating it yields CASSSRQANTGELFF.

The chain uses TRBV21-1 and TRBJ1-5. TRBV21-1 represents a pseudogene. The CDR3 spans 17 residues. CDR3 sequence reads: CASSDKKEGQGRQPQHF. The CDR3 DNA sequence: TGTGCCAGCAGCGACAAAAAAGAGGGGCAGGGCCGACAGCCCCAGCATTTT.